One and the same sample provided the 30 T cell receptor beta chains below, sequenced in a study of cytomegalovirus exposure and HLA in healthy donors. Primers: 60 Vbeta forward and 13 Jbeta reverse. Some clones are missing from TCRdb's copy, which holds only in-frame ones; the method was immunoSEQ multiplex PCR. The sample holds just over 85,000 clones; approximately 80% are singletons and the top ten take 3% to 3.5%. The specimen was PBMCs. The receptor source for this set is a middle-aged man in good health and CMV-seronegative.

The chain is built from TRBV10-3 and TRBJ1-4; perhaps TRBD1 as D (6 bases). The CDR3 is 15 residues long. Between the trimmed V and J ends, which lost 0 bases and 9 bases, there was a span of 14 bases. Germline assignment: CDR1 ENHRY and CDR2 SYGVKD. For the CDR3, the DNA is TGTGCCATCAGTGAGTCTGGCAGGGGTTTACAAAAACTGTTTTTT. Protein: CAISESGRGLQKLFF.

The rearrangement uses TRBV7-9 and TRBJ2-5; 7 bases align to TRBD1. V gave up 4 bases and J gave up 4 bases; unmatched junction bases: 12. The CDR3 has 16 amino acids. Germline values: CDR1 SEHNR, CDR2 FQNEAQ (reference sequence). The CDR3 DNA sequence: TGTGCCAGCAGCTCCTTCGGGACAGAATTAGGAGAGACCCAGTACTTC. As protein: CASSSFGTELGETQYF. Using reference TRBV7-9 and TRBJ2-5 for the parts outside the CDR3, the full variable domain is DTGVSQNPRHKITKRGQNVTFRCDPISEHNRLYWYRQTLGQGPEFLTYFQNEAQLEKSRLLSDRFSAERPKGSFSTLEIQRTEQGDSAMYLCASSSFGTELGETQYFGPGTRLLVL.

A single count supports this clone. The rearrangement uses TRBV18 and TRBJ2-1; a possible D gene is TRBD1 (6 bases). V lost 5 bases, J lost 7 bases, and 6 bases lay in between. CDR3 length: 11 amino acids. Looked up from germline, CDR1 is KGHSH and CDR2 is LQKENI. The CDR3 nucleotides read TGTGCCAGCTCAACAGGGAATGAGCAGTTCTTC. Translated, it gives CASSTGNEQFF.

This chain connects TRBV28 to TRBJ1-1; D gene uncertain. Trimming left V 5 bases short and J 8 bases short, with 9 bases between. The germline V gene has CDR1 MDHEN and CDR2 SYDVKM. The CDR3 consists of 11 residues. The CDR3 region is CASSHTQEAFF. The CDR3 bases are TGTGCCAGCAGTCACACACAGGAAGCTTTCTTT.

The chain has TRBV19 and TRBJ1-5; D is ambiguous. CDR1 and CDR2 (germline): LNHDA, SQIVND (reference sequence). The length of the CDR3 is 13 residues. V lost 2 bases and J lost 4, with 6 bases in between. The CDR3 loop reads CASSITGNQPQHF. CDR3 nucleotides: TGTGCCAGTAGTATAACCGGGAATCAGCCCCAGCATTTT. The whole variable domain, remainder taken from reference TRBV19 and TRBJ1-5, is DGGITQSPKYLFRKEGQNVTLSCEQNLNHDAMYWYRQDPGQGLRLIYYSQIVNDFQKGDIAEGYSVSREKKESFPLTVTSAQKNPTAFYLCASSITGNQPQHFGDGTRLSIL.

The gene calls are TRBV6-1 and TRBJ2-7, with 10 bases lining up with TRBD2. Germline assignment: CDR1 MNHNS and CDR2 SASEGT. V lost 2 bases to trimming and J lost 6 bases; unmatched junction nucleotides: 10. The CDR3 has 16 amino acids. CDR3: CASSERLGLASREQYF. CDR3 in DNA: TGTGCCAGCAGTGAAAGATTGGGACTAGCGTCCCGCGAGCAGTACTTC.

V is TRBV7-6 and J is TRBJ1-1; unclear D gene. V was pared by 3 bases and J by 1 base, with 12 bases between. CDR3 size: 15 residues. Germline-derived CDR1 and CDR2 are SGHVS and FNYEAQ. The CDR3 nucleotides are TGTGCCAGCAGCTTGTCCGGGTTGGCGAACACTGAAGCTTTCTTT. Protein sequence: CASSLSGLANTEAFF.

V usage is TRBV4-3 and J usage is TRBJ2-7, with 8 bases that match TRBD1. The length of the CDR3 is 13 residues. Per the germline V gene, CDR1 is LGHNA and CDR2 is YSLEER. V lost 3 bases and J lost 8; bases outside the gene matches: 6. In DNA, the CDR3 is TGCGCCAGCAGCCACGCCGGACAGGGTAAGCAGTACTTC. This translates into CASSHAGQGKQYF.

The V and J genes are TRBV4-3 and TRBJ1-3, with 7 bases aligning to TRBD1. The CDR3 has 15 amino acids. With V trimmed by 5 bases and J by 0 bases, 4 bases remained unmatched. Germline loops: CDR1 LGHNA, CDR2 YSLEER. Here the CDR3 DNA reads TGCGCCAGCAGCTCCGGGACAGACTCTGGAAACACCATATATTTT. The encoded protein is CASSSGTDSGNTIYF.

This clone was counted a few times. The sample holds other DNA sequences that translate to the same CDR3. The rearrangement joins TRBV4-3 to TRBJ1-5; D not resolved. The V end was cut by 0 bases, the J end by 4 bases, with 7 bases between. CDR1 is LGHNA, CDR2 YSLEER, per germline. The CDR3 totals 14 residues. The CDR3 region is CASSQDLSNQPQHF. The CDR3, as DNA: TGCGCCAGCAGCCAAGATCTCTCGAATCAGCCCCAGCATTTT.

The chain employs TRBV6-4 and TRBJ1-4, with a possible D match to TRBD1 (5 bases). CDR1 is MRHNA, CDR2 SNTAGT, per germline. Trimming cost V 2 bases and J 6 bases, with 10 bases left between them. The CDR3 has 14 residues. The CDR3 sequence is CASSDRGGYEKLFF. Written as DNA, the CDR3 is TGTGCCAGCAGTGACCGGGGGGGGTATGAAAAACTGTTTTTT.

The J gene is TRBJ1-1, the V gene TRBV10-3; D gene uncertain. There are 13 residues in the CDR3. The germline V and J ends were trimmed by 0 bases and 11 bases, with 13 bases remaining between them. Germline V gives CDR1 ENHRY, CDR2 SYGVKD. The DNA of the CDR3 is TGTGCCATCAGTGAGTCGGTAGCCAGTCTGGCTTTCTTT. This encodes CAISESVASLAFF.

In the case of this clone: Its ends do not fully match the called genes, so a read error is possible. The V and J genes are TRBV2 and TRBJ2-2; TRBD2 might be the D (6 bases). The length of the CDR3 is 14 residues. Per the germline V gene, CDR1 is SNHLY and CDR2 is FYNNEI. The CDR3 nucleotides read TGTGCCAGCACCATGGAAACGAACACCGGGGGGCTGTTTTTT. This sequence encodes CASTMETNTGGLFF.

The gene calls are TRBV27 and TRBJ1-4; D call uncertain. The CDR3 length is 13 residues. CDR1 and CDR2 from the germline V gene are MNHEY and SMNVEV (reference sequence). V was pared by 4 bases and J by 8 bases, with 11 bases between. The CDR3 reads CASSSGLEEKLFF. The CDR3 DNA sequence: TGTGCCAGCAGTTCGGGGTTAGAGGAAAAACTGTTTTTT.

The chain couples TRBV6-6 to TRBJ2-1; TRBD2 matches 7 bases. The CDR3 sequence is 12 residues long. Trimming at V came to 8 bases and at J to 2 bases, leaving 0 bases not matched to a gene. CDR1 and CDR2 from the germline V gene are MNHNY and SVGAGI (reference sequence). The DNA for the CDR3 is TGTGCCAGCGGGGGGGCCTACAATGAGCAGTTCTTC. It encodes CASGGAYNEQFF.

The rearrangement links TRBV27 to TRBJ2-7; 7 bases agree with TRBD1. Per the germline V gene, CDR1 is MNHEY and CDR2 is SMNVEV (reference sequence). Trimming took 10 bases from V and 3 from J; bases not matched to a gene: 3. The CDR3 has 11 residues. The CDR3 bases are TGTGCCACCCACAGGGGCTACGAGCAGTACTTC. Translated: CATHRGYEQYF.

J is TRBJ1-3 and V is TRBV27; 8 bases line up with TRBD1. The germline CDR1 and CDR2 sequences are MNHEY and SMNVEV (reference sequence). The CDR3 extends over 21 amino acids. Trimming took 0 bases from V and 7 from J; bases not matched to a gene: 23. The CDR3 nucleotides read TGTGCCAGCAGTTTATCCTGGTCGCGTGACACAGGGGGGGGTTTGAGGAACACCATATATTTT. Encoded protein: CASSLSWSRDTGGGLRNTIYF.

This clone appeared a few times. This chain's CDR3 is CASSPTGEVGAFF. CDR3 in DNA: TGTGCCAGCTCACCTACAGGGGAGGTTGGAGCTTTCTTT. This sequence joins TRBV18 and TRBJ1-1; 7 nucleotides match TRBD1. Trimming took 3 bases from V and 10 from J; bases not matched to a gene: 8. This CDR3 contains 13 residues. Germline loops: CDR1 KGHSH, CDR2 LQKENI.

Only one count was recorded for this clone. The gene calls are TRBV7-2 and TRBJ1-1; a possible D gene is TRBD1 (5 bases). Deletions cut 7 bases from V and 1 base from J, with 16 bases between. The CDR3 totals 15 residues. The germline CDR1 and CDR2 sequences are SGHTA and FQGNSA. Here the CDR3 reads CASTLSQGGNTEAFF. The DNA for the CDR3 is TGTGCCAGCACCCTATCCCAGGGCGGGAACACTGAAGCTTTCTTT.

This chain joins TRBV21-1 and TRBJ1-4. TRBV21-1 is classified as a pseudogene. The CDR3 loop spans 15 amino acids. The CDR3 reads CASSNGGQGGEKLFF. The CDR3 DNA reads TGTGCCAGCAGCAACGGAGGCCAGGGAGGTGAAAAACTGTTTTTT.

This clone has a handful of counts. This rearrangement joins TRBV2 to TRBJ1-5; 10 bases agree with TRBD1. CDR1 is SNHLY and CDR2 is FYNNEI in the germline V gene. This CDR3 comprises 15 residues. V dropped 3 bases and J dropped 4; count of bases not matched to a gene: 3. The CDR3 DNA follows: TGTGCCAGCAGTGACCGGACAGGGGGAAATCAGCCCCAGCATTTT. Encoded protein: CASSDRTGGNQPQHF.

This clone was picked up one time. Other DNA sequences in this specimen translate into the identical CDR3. The chain recombines TRBV6-4 with TRBJ2-1, with a weak D call TRBD1 (5 bases). The V and J ends lost 0 bases and 1 base respectively, with 7 bases between them. The CDR3 length is 15 residues. Looked up from germline, CDR1 is MRHNA and CDR2 is SNTAGT. CDR3 in DNA: TGTGCCAGCAGTGACTCGTCAGGGTCCTACAATGAGCAGTTCTTC. Protein sequence: CASSDSSGSYNEQFF.

This chain links TRBV5-6 with TRBJ1-3; D call uncertain. Trimming stripped 4 bases from V and 4 bases from J, with 3 bases between. CDR1 SGHDT and CDR2 YYEEEE come from the germline V gene. CDR3 size: 11 residues. CDR3 nucleotide sequence: TGTGCCAGCAGCCAAGGAAACACCATATATTTT. This translates into CASSQGNTIYF.

The chain has TRBV6-5 and TRBJ2-1; TRBD2 matches 10 bases. The germline CDR1 and CDR2 sequences are MNHEY and SVGAGI. The trim removed 6 bases at V and 8 bases at J, leaving 10 bases unmatched. The CDR3 loop spans 15 amino acids. The CDR3 sequence is CASRREGLAYHEQFF. CDR3 nucleotides: TGTGCCAGCAGGCGAGAGGGACTAGCGTATCATGAGCAGTTCTTC.

The genes are TRBV4-1 and TRBJ1-5; 9 bases are shared with TRBD1. This CDR3 has 16 residues. CDR1 and CDR2 (germline): MGHRA, YSYEKL. Trimming removed 2 bases from V and 7 bases from J; junction bases left unmatched: 9. This chain's CDR3 is CASSQWGQGRGQPQHF. As DNA, the CDR3 is TGCGCCAGCAGCCAATGGGGACAGGGTCGCGGGCAGCCCCAGCATTTT.

This clone was seen more than once but under ten times. The rearrangement links TRBV28 to TRBJ1-5; perhaps TRBD1 as D (6 bases). Germline V CDR1 and CDR2: MDHEN, SYDVKM. The V end lost 6 bases, the J end lost 15 bases, and 18 bases lay between the germline ends. The CDR3 has 12 residues. The CDR3 sequence is CASSPEGGGPHF. The CDR3 DNA follows: TGTGCCAGCAGCCCTGAGGGAGGGGGGCCGCATTTT.

Worth noting for this clone: One junction end does not reproduce the germline sequence, and a read error may be involved. V is TRBV29-1 and J is TRBJ2-7; TRBD1 is a possible D gene (7 bases). CDR3 size: 13 residues. Germline V gene lookup returns CDR1 SQVTM and CDR2 ANQGSEA. The CDR3: CSASRGEKGEQYF. The CDR3 bases are TGCAGCGCAAGCAGGGGGGAAAAGGGCGAGCAGTACTTT.

This clone was detected once. The chain carries TRBV6-5 and TRBJ1-6; 9 bases agree with TRBD1. The V gene end was trimmed by 2 bases and the J gene end by 10 bases; junction bases not matched to a gene: 9. The CDR3 has 16 amino acids. Germline assignment: CDR1 MNHEY and CDR2 SVGAGI. CDR3 nucleotides: TGTGCCAGCAGTTACGCCTATTGGACAGGGGAATCACCCCTCCACTTT. Translated, it gives CASSYAYWTGESPLHF.

The count of this clone is one. The chain carries TRBV29-1 and TRBJ1-1; tentatively, D is TRBD1 (5 bases). The CDR3 has 15 residues. V lost 4 bases, J lost 0 bases, and 15 bases lay in between. Germline V gene sequence: CDR1 SQVTM, CDR2 ANQGSEA. The CDR3 sequence: CSVGVGGGVNTEAFF. CDR3 nucleotides: TGCAGCGTTGGGGTGGGGGGGGGAGTGAACACTGAAGCTTTCTTT.

The chain joins TRBV30 to TRBJ1-2, with 8 bases aligning to TRBD1. V lost 5 bases, J lost 7 bases, and 12 bases stayed unmatched. Germline assignment: CDR1 GTSNPN and CDR2 SVGIG (reference sequence). The CDR3 extends over 14 amino acids. The CDR3 here is CAWHLTGGGIGYTF. The CDR3 DNA sequence: TGTGCCTGGCACCTTACAGGGGGAGGGATTGGCTACACCTTC.